The 16 T cell receptor beta chains in this list originate from one sample, sequenced in a study of identical twins. One entry per CDR3 protein, called by TCRdb with MiXCR from the 5' RACE reads. Of around 470,000 distinct CDR3 sequences listed, approximately 15% are singletons. The same sample was also used in a study of yellow fever vaccine responses in identical twins.

Sample: CD4+ T cells sorted from blood. The receptors originated from a woman aged 18-29 years in good health.

A few counts support this clonotype. This chain uses TRBV20-1 with TRBJ1-2; a weak D match, TRBD1 (6 bases). The CDR3 has 15 amino acids. The V and J ends lost 0 bases and 8 bases respectively, with 19 bases between them. Per the germline V gene, CDR1 is DFQATT and CDR2 is SNEGSKA (reference sequence). As DNA, the CDR3 is TGCAGTGCTAGAGATAATTCGGGGGCCCCCCGGGGCTACACCTTC. This gives the protein CSARDNSGAPRGYTF.

The J gene is TRBJ1-5, the V gene TRBV6-2 or TRBV6-3, with D possibly matching TRBD1 (6 bases). CDR3 size: 16 residues. V lost 6 bases to trimming and J lost 6 bases, with 21 bases between them. CDR1 is MNHEY and CDR2 is SVGEGT in the germline V gene. CDR3 loop: CASRGPGGVFSQPQHF. CDR3 DNA: TGTGCCAGCAGAGGTCCGGGGGGCGTTTTCAGTCAGCCCCAGCATTTT.

A word on this clonotype: A junction end diverges from the germline sequence, so it may reflect a read error. The genes are TRBV27 and TRBJ2-1; TRBD2 matches at 7 bases. The CDR3 runs 15 residues. Germline CDR1 and CDR2: MNHEY and SMNVEV (reference sequence). CDR3 region: CASSSPGLLYNEQLF. The CDR3 DNA reads TGTGCCAGCAGTTCCCCGGGACTACTTTACAATGAGCAGTTATTC.

This clonotype has a handful of counts. The V and J genes are TRBV5-1 and TRBJ2-2; D may be TRBD2 (6 bases). The CDR3 sequence is 15 residues long. CDR1 and CDR2 (germline): SGHRS, YFSETQ. V was trimmed by 6 bases and J by 0 bases, leaving 12 bases between them. The CDR3 protein is CASTVAAPNTGELFF. The CDR3 bases are TGCGCCAGCACGGTAGCGGCCCCGAACACCGGGGAGCTGTTTTTT.

The rearrangement links TRBV5-1 to TRBJ2-2, with D uncertain. This CDR3 is 13 amino acids long. Trimming cost V 4 bases and J 5 bases, with 9 bases left between them. Germline CDR1 SGHRS, CDR2 YFSETQ. The DNA for the CDR3 is TGCGCCAGCAGCCCGGACGCGACCGGGGAGCTGTTTTTT. Protein product: CASSPDATGELFF.

This clonotype turned up a few times. J is TRBJ2-1 and V is TRBV29-1, with a possible D match to TRBD1 (5 bases). This CDR3 contains 13 residues. Trimming cost V 6 bases and J 6 bases, with 15 bases left between them. The V gene's germline CDR1 is SQVTM and CDR2 ANQGSEA. The DNA of the CDR3 is TGCAGCGTAGGCGCGCATCAGGGCAATGAGCAGTTCTTC. The encoded protein is CSVGAHQGNEQFF.

The V and J genes are TRBV10-3 and TRBJ2-1; D gene uncertain. V was shortened by 6 bases and J by 0 bases, with 6 bases between the two germline ends. The V gene's germline CDR1 is ENHRY and CDR2 SYGVKD. The CDR3 spans 13 residues. The CDR3 DNA sequence: TGTGCCATCAGCTCAAGCTCCTACAATGAGCAGTTCTTC. This gives the protein CAISSSSYNEQFF.

The CDR3 DNA is TGTGCCAGCAGCCGACAGGGTACTAATGAAAAACTGTTTTTT. Translated, it gives CASSRQGTNEKLFF. The chain carries TRBV3-1 and TRBJ1-4; 7 bases match TRBD1. Germline V CDR1 and CDR2: LGHDT, YNNKEL (reference sequence). With V trimmed by 4 bases and J by 2 bases, 1 base remained unmatched. The CDR3 has 14 amino acids.

The chain employs TRBV7-2 and TRBJ2-2; D gene uncertain. Trimming stripped 1 base from V and 4 bases from J, with 10 bases between. CDR1 and CDR2 from the germline V gene are SGHTA and FQGNSA. The CDR3 runs 15 residues. CDR3 in DNA: TGTGCCAGCAGCTTAGTAAACAGTGGCACCGGGGAGCTGTTTTTT. It specifies CASSLVNSGTGELFF.

Only a few counts were recorded for this clonotype. J is TRBJ2-1 and V is TRBV12-3 or TRBV12-4; D is unresolved. V lost 7 bases and J 7 bases, leaving 8 bases between the germline ends. The length of the CDR3 is 11 residues. The CDR3 sequence: CASTKVNEQFF. CDR3 DNA sequence: TGTGCCAGCACCAAAGTGAATGAGCAGTTCTTC.

The chain has TRBV6-2 or TRBV6-3 and TRBJ2-7; 7 nucleotides align to TRBD1. V was pared by 9 bases and J by 0 bases, with 8 bases of the junction left unmatched. This CDR3 comprises 14 residues. CDR1 is MNHEY, CDR2 SVGEGT, per germline. This CDR3 reads CASYATGSSYEQYF. In nucleotides, the CDR3 is TGTGCCAGTTATGCGACAGGGAGCTCCTACGAGCAGTACTTC.

This clonotype came up once. CDR3: CASSPDRVNTDTQYF. CDR3 DNA sequence: TGTGCCAGCAGCCCGGACAGAGTAAACACAGATACGCAGTATTTT. The chain couples TRBV5-6 to TRBJ2-3; tentative D call: TRBD1 (6 bases). Trimming took off 4 bases at V and 2 bases at J, with 14 bases between the two ends. Germline CDR1 is SGHDT and CDR2 is YYEEEE. This CDR3 is built from 15 residues.

The rearrangement uses TRBV14 and TRBJ1-1, with a tentative D call TRBD1 (5 bases). Germline V CDR1 and CDR2: SGHDN, FVKESK. V lost 1 base and J 7 bases, leaving 16 bases between the germline ends. The CDR3 spans 15 residues. The CDR3 nucleotides read TGTGCCAGCAGCCAAGGCTCCGGGACGGAATTTGAAGCTTTCTTT. Translating gives CASSQGSGTEFEAFF.

The rearrangement uses TRBV20-1 and TRBJ2-2; a possible D gene is TRBD1 (6 bases). Deletions cut 3 bases from V and 4 bases from J, with 9 bases between. Germline CDR1 DFQATT, CDR2 SNEGSKA (reference sequence). This CDR3 spans 13 amino acids. The CDR3 nucleotides are TGCAGTGCTAGGGGGGCCCTCACCGGGGAGCTGTTTTTT. Translation gives CSARGALTGELFF.

V gene TRBV11-1 combines with J gene TRBJ2-3; the D gene is possibly TRBD1 (6 bases). V was shortened by 4 bases and J by 0 bases, with 17 bases between the two germline ends. Germline V CDR1 and CDR2: SGHAT, FQDESV (reference sequence). The CDR3 length is 17 residues. The chain's CDR3 is CASSSGRTDPSTDTQYF. In DNA form, the CDR3 reads TGTGCCAGCAGCTCCGGGCGGACAGACCCTAGCACAGATACGCAGTATTTT.

The chain joins TRBV5-1 to TRBJ2-1; 9 nucleotides agree with TRBD2. Germline V lookup: CDR1 SGHRS, CDR2 YFSETQ. The CDR3 covers 14 residues. V shed 4 bases and J 14 bases; nucleotides not matched to a gene: 13. CDR3 nucleotides: TGCGCCAGCAGCCAGAATAGCGGGGGCCCCACGAAGTTCTTC. It yields the protein CASSQNSGGPTKFF.